This T cell receptor beta chain was profiled in a study of CD8 T cells in Susac syndrome. Study-level results: A relatively small number of individuals underwent TCR sequencing and HLA analysis.

As concerns this clonotype: The antigen is not known.

Random hexamers primed reverse transcription of roughly 0.5 to 1 ug RNA. Amplification of the TCR beta CDR3 was carried out by immunoSEQ multiplex PCR, which spanned a total of 54 Vbeta and 13 Jbeta segments. TCRdb called the immunoSEQ multiplex PCR reads again in MiXCR, with one record for every CDR3 protein. This table has about 430,000 distinct CDR3 sequences, 75% to 90% appearing once. Through negative isolation, CD4+ and CD8+ T cells were obtained, while TEMRA cells were enriched using FACS. After removal of 4 bases from V and 1 base from J, the junction contained 9 bases not matched to a gene. Per the germline V gene, CDR1 is ENHRY and CDR2 is SYGVKD. CDR3 length: 18 amino acids.

V and J are TRBV10-3 and TRBJ2-1; TRBD2 aligns across 11 bases. This receptor was obtained from a human donor with multiple sclerosis. Specimen: CD8+ T cells from PBMCs. The DNA of the CDR3 is TGTGCCATCAGTGGAGATAGCGGGAGGGCCGAATCCTACAATGAGCAGTTCTTC. It specifies CAISGDSGRAESYNEQFF.